This note documents a single TCR beta chain sequence. Clones were read by immunoSEQ multiplex PCR, and TCRdb kept only the in-frame ones, dropping some. Found here are tens of thousands of clones, more than 70% of them singletons; the top ten hold about 5%. The data derive from a study of blood T cell repertoires in COVID-19. This CDR3 comprises 15 residues. The V gene end was trimmed by 4 bases and the J gene end by 4 bases; junction bases not matched to a gene: 5. Germline lookup yields CDR1 LNHDA and CDR2 SQIVND (reference sequence). The chain uses TRBV19 and TRBJ1-5; 9 bases are shared with TRBD1. The sample consisted of peripheral blood. This clonotype was sampled from a man between 60 and 70 years old with active or convalescent COVID-19. The CDR3 DNA reads as TGTGCCAGTAGTACGACAGGGGGTGGAAATCAGCCCCAGCATTTT. Protein product: CASSTTGGGNQPQHF.